The 8 T cell receptor beta chains listed next were all sequenced from one sample in a study of OX40 agonist ivuxolimab in advanced cancers. Clones were sequenced by immunoSEQ multiplex PCR, and TCRdb holds only the in-frame ones, with some missing. The data hold 75,000 to 95,000 clones, with roughly 85% observed a single time. Source: CD4+ or CD8+ T cells sorted from blood, taken in a trial of the OX40 agonist ivuxolimab. The receptors originated from an adult with an advanced solid tumor such as melanoma, head and neck, liver or kidney cancer.

The chain recombines TRBV5-1 with TRBJ1-2, with a weak D call TRBD1 (6 bases). The CDR3 is made up of 16 amino acids. Trimming stripped 4 bases from V and 7 bases from J, with 23 bases between. Germline-derived CDR1 and CDR2 are SGHRS and YFSETQ. The CDR3 loop is CASSEGGTDHFVGYTF. DNA for the CDR3: TGCGCCAGCAGCGAGGGGGGGACGGACCATTTCGTTGGCTACACCTTC.

This rearrangement joins TRBV5-1 to TRBJ2-4; D is undetermined. Germline assignment: CDR1 SGHRS and CDR2 YFSETQ. Trimming stripped 2 bases from V and 8 bases from J, with 8 bases between. This CDR3 spans 12 amino acids. CDR3: CASSFYGDIQYF. The CDR3 bases are TGCGCCAGCAGCTTCTATGGGGACATTCAGTACTTC.

V is TRBV6-5 and J is TRBJ1-3, with D uncertain. Trimming stripped 2 bases from V and 3 bases from J, with 14 bases between. Germline V gene sequence: CDR1 MNHEY, CDR2 SVGAGI. This CDR3 has 16 residues. The CDR3 protein is CASSYGRPEDGNTIYF. The CDR3 nucleotides are TGTGCCAGCAGTTACGGACGGCCGGAAGATGGAAACACCATATATTTT.

The genes are TRBV29-1 and TRBJ1-5; D gene unclear. This CDR3 spans 10 amino acids. V lost 6 bases, J lost 3 bases, and 3 bases lay in between. Germline V gene lookup returns CDR1 SQVTM and CDR2 ANQGSEA. CDR3 nucleotide sequence: TGCAGCGTCCACAATCAGCCCCAGCATTTT. This translates into CSVHNQPQHF.

The chain carries TRBV5-1 and TRBJ1-6; D is uncertain. CDR1 and CDR2 (germline): SGHRS, YFSETQ. Trimming stripped 1 base from V and 4 bases from J, with 9 bases between. This CDR3 contains 15 residues. Here the CDR3 DNA reads TGCGCCAGCAGCTTGACGCCCGGGTATAATTCACCCCTCCACTTT. Encoded protein: CASSLTPGYNSPLHF. The complete variable domain, with remaining parts taken from reference TRBV5-1 and TRBJ1-6, reads KAGVTQTPRYLIKTRGQQVTLSCSPISGHRSVSWYQQTPGQGLQFLFEYFSETQRNKGNFPGRFSGRQFSNSRSEMNVSTLELGDSALYLCASSLTPGYNSPLHFGNGTRLTVT.

J is TRBJ2-7 and V is TRBV20-1; TRBD1 might be the D (6 bases). Germline V gene lookup returns CDR1 DFQATT and CDR2 SNEGSKA (reference sequence). V was shortened by 3 bases and J by 10 bases, with 13 bases between the two germline ends. The CDR3 sequence is 11 residues long. This CDR3 is CSASGQGFQYV. CDR3 nucleotides: TGCAGTGCTAGCGGTCAGGGGTTTCAGTACGTC.

The chain joins TRBV2 to TRBJ1-5; maybe TRBD1 (5 bases). The CDR3 totals 15 residues. V lost 2 bases, J lost 1 base, and 9 bases lay in between. Germline V gene sequence: CDR1 SNHLY, CDR2 FYNNEI. Written as DNA, the CDR3 is TGTGCCAGCAGTGAACAGGGTGGGAGCAATCAGCCCCAGCATTTT. This encodes CASSEQGGSNQPQHF.

This rearrangement joins TRBV2 to TRBJ1-3; perhaps TRBD1 as D (5 bases). From germline, CDR1 is SNHLY and CDR2 FYNNEI. V lost 4 bases and J 9 bases, leaving 19 bases between the germline ends. The CDR3 extends over 15 amino acids. The CDR3 reads CASSGQTPPQGTIYF. The CDR3 DNA reads TGTGCCAGCAGTGGACAGACACCCCCGCAGGGCACCATATATTTT.